This is a list of T cell receptor beta chains from one sample in a study of CD8 T cells in ankylosing spondylitis. TCRdb itself ran the 5' RACE reads through MiXCR, one entry per CDR3 protein. The data contain about 220,000 distinct CDR3 sequences, 7% to 8% of them singletons. The sample comprised blood, either unsorted or a sorted T cell fraction (not recorded which). These receptors all stem from a male donor with ankylosing spondylitis. Both conserved end residues are part of each CDR3. D genes are given only for firm matches. Clone size, where shown, is once, few, many, or a class for clones that have expanded.

>TRBJ2-5|TRBD1|15|TRBV6-2/TRBV6-3|many
CASRIDRAGRETQYF
TGTGCCAGCAGAATTGACAGGGCCGGACGGGAGACCCAGTACTTC
>TRBJ1-1|.|13|TRBV27|many
CASSLRRDTEAFF
TGTGCCAGCAGTTTACGGCGCGACACTGAAGCTTTCTTT
>TRBJ2-1|TRBD2|17|TRBV18|many
CASSPGGAGGPYNEQFF
TGTGCCAGCTCACCCGGCGGAGCGGGGGGGCCCTACAATGAGCAGTTCTTC
>TRBJ2-2|TRBD1|17|TRBV5-5|.
CASSQFWAGGTTGELFF
TGTGCCAGCAGCCAGTTCTGGGCAGGGGGCACCACCGGGGAGCTGTTTTTT
>TRBJ1-1|.|14|TRBV3-1|many
CASSPRRAFAEAFF
TGTGCCAGCAGCCCGAGAAGGGCTTTTGCTGAAGCTTTCTTT
>TRBJ2-5|TRBD2|17|TRBV5-6|few
CASSRGSGRAFQETQYF
TGTGCCAGCAGCCGTGGTAGCGGGAGGGCCTTCCAAGAGACCCAGTACTTC
>TRBJ2-1|.|14|TRBV15|many
CATSRDTEREEQFF
TGTGCCACCAGCAGAGATACAGAGAGAGAGGAGCAGTTCTTC
>TRBJ1-2|.|11|TRBV12-3/TRBV12-4|many
CASRTANGYTF
TGTGCCAGCCGGACCGCTAATGGCTACACCTTC
>TRBJ2-7|.|12|TRBV19|.
CASQGFGDEQYF
TGTGCCAGCCAGGGGTTTGGCGACGAGCAGTACTTC
>TRBJ2-5|TRBD2|15|TRBV4-3|few
CASSLGLAAAETQYF
TGCGCCAGCAGCCTGGGACTAGCGGCTGCGGAGACCCAGTACTTC
>TRBJ2-2|.|15|TRBV29-1|many
CSVVGTPQDSGELFF
TGCAGCGTTGTGGGGACCCCACAGGATTCCGGGGAGCTGTTTTTT
>TRBJ2-1|TRBD1|14|TRBV29-1|many
CSARDRGIGNEQFF
TGCAGCGCTCGGGACAGGGGAATTGGGAATGAGCAGTTCTTC
>TRBJ1-2|TRBD1|14|TRBV20-1|few
CSAGPGTGASGYTF
TGCAGTGCTGGCCCCGGGACAGGAGCCTCGGGCTACACCTTC
>TRBJ2-7|.|14|TRBV7-8|many
CASSLRHGVDEQYF
TGTGCCAGCAGCCTTCGACACGGGGTAGACGAGCAGTACTTC
>TRBJ2-7|TRBD1|16|TRBV5-1|few
CASSSWTGSSSYEQYF
TGCGCCAGCAGCTCATGGACAGGGTCGAGCTCCTACGAGCAGTACTTC
>TRBJ1-4|TRBD1|16|TRBV15|many
CATSRDGTGLDEKLFF
TGTGCCACCAGCAGAGATGGGACAGGTTTGGATGAAAAACTGTTTTTT
>TRBJ2-7|.|14|TRBV27|few
CASSLEGDEGEQYF
TGTGCCAGCAGTTTAGAAGGGGACGAGGGCGAGCAGTACTTC
>TRBJ2-1|.|11|TRBV20-1|many
CSASTQNEQFF
TGCAGTGCTTCGACCCAGAATGAGCAGTTCTTC
>TRBJ1-2|.|13|TRBV7-9|many
CASSSGPLYGYTF
TGTGCCAGCAGCTCCGGGCCTCTCTATGGCTACACCTTC
>TRBJ2-7|TRBD2|16|TRBV10-3|many
CAISDSSGPTTYEQYF
TGTGCCATCAGTGACTCTAGCGGGCCAACTACCTACGAGCAGTACTTC
>TRBJ2-1|.|15|TRBV4-2|many
CASSLNKNSYNEQFF
TGTGCCAGCAGCCTCAACAAGAACTCCTACAATGAGCAGTTCTTC
>TRBJ2-3|TRBD2|15|TRBV28|many
CASSPISGRVDTQYF
TGTGCCAGCAGTCCGATCAGCGGGAGGGTAGATACGCAGTATTTT
>TRBJ2-1|.|17|TRBV4-3|.
CASSQEGSVRYYNEQFF
TGCGCCAGCAGCCAAGAAGGAAGCGTCCGGTACTACAATGAGCAGTTCTTC
>TRBJ1-2|TRBD1|14|TRBV29-1|few
CSVSEDRLNYGYTF
TGCAGCGTTTCCGAGGACAGGTTGAACTATGGCTACACCTTC
>TRBJ1-2|.|14|TRBV6-2/TRBV6-3|many
CASSRRGPVYGYTF
TGTGCCAGCAGTCGACGGGGGCCCGTTTATGGCTACACCTTC
>TRBJ1-4|.|14|TRBV4-3|many
CASSQDQGFEKLFF
TGCGCCAGCAGCCAAGACCAGGGATTTGAAAAACTGTTTTTT
>TRBJ2-3|.|15|TRBV4-3|many
CASSQDYRVIDTQYF
TGCGCCAGCAGCCAAGACTACAGGGTTATAGATACGCAGTATTTT
>TRBJ2-3|TRBD1|17|TRBV4-3|many
CASSQDYRTGGTDTQYF
TGCGCCAGCAGCCAAGATTATAGGACAGGGGGCACAGATACGCAGTATTTT
>TRBJ2-7|.|15|TRBV11-2|many
CASSWDQGISYEQYF
TGTGCCAGCAGCTGGGACCAAGGTATCTCCTACGAGCAGTACTTC
>TRBJ1-2|.|15|TRBV11-2|.
CASSSPLKTEYGYTF
TGTGCCAGCAGCTCTCCTTTAAAGACAGAGTATGGCTACACCTTC
>TRBJ2-7|.|13|TRBV12-3/TRBV12-4|many
CASSWGTTYEQYF
TGTGCCAGCAGTTGGGGGACCACCTACGAGCAGTACTTC
>TRBJ2-7|.|13|TRBV2|few
CASWTGPSYEQYF
TGTGCCAGCTGGACCGGGCCTTCCTACGAGCAGTACTTC
>TRBJ2-7|.|11|TRBV20-1|.
CSASGLYEQYF
TGCAGTGCTTCCGGTCTCTACGAGCAGTACTTC
>TRBJ2-3|TRBD2|17|TRBV24-1|few
CATSAETSGGRFDTQYF
TGTGCCACCAGTGCCGAGACTAGCGGGGGGCGGTTCGATACGCAGTATTTT
>TRBJ2-1|.|15|TRBV12-3/TRBV12-4|many
CASSLGGAVYNEQFF
TGTGCCAGCAGTTTAGGGGGGGCCGTCTACAATGAGCAGTTCTTC
>TRBJ2-7|.|15|TRBV11-1|.
CASSLAPGLSYEQYF
TGTGCCAGCAGCTTAGCCCCGGGGCTCTCCTACGAGCAGTACTTC
>TRBJ1-2|.|14|TRBV6-5|.
CASSYSRPAYGYTF
TGTGCCAGCAGTTACTCTAGGCCAGCCTATGGCTACACCTTC
>TRBJ2-7|TRBD2|18|TRBV7-2|.
CASSSRLAGTLVSYEQYF
TGTGCCAGCAGCTCTAGACTAGCGGGAACCTTAGTCTCCTACGAGCAGTACTTC
>TRBJ2-1|TRBD2|16|TRBV12-3/TRBV12-4|many
CASTLGAGGGYNEQFF
TGTGCCAGCACCCTGGGAGCGGGAGGGGGGTACAATGAGCAGTTCTTC
>TRBJ2-3|.|15|TRBV27|many
CASSPGIFGTDTQYF
TGTGCCAGCAGTCCGGGGATTTTTGGCACAGATACGCAGTATTTT
>TRBJ2-5|.|15|TRBV7-2|many
CASSLVPKSTETQYF
TGTGCCAGCAGCTTAGTTCCTAAATCTACGGAGACCCAGTACTTC
>TRBJ2-7|.|14|TRBV20-1|many
CSARRDTRSYEQYF
TGCAGTGCTAGGCGGGACACTAGATCCTACGAGCAGTACTTC
>TRBJ1-2|.|14|TRBV9|many
CASSSRGTSYGYTF
TGTGCCAGCAGCTCAAGGGGGACATCCTATGGCTACACCTTC
>TRBJ2-1|.|14|TRBV4-2|many
CASSLLGPYNEQFF
TGTGCCAGCAGCCTACTGGGGCCTTACAATGAGCAGTTCTTC
>TRBJ2-1|TRBD1|16|TRBV6-1|.
CASIQTPRGRGNEQFF
TGTGCCAGCATTCAAACTCCCAGGGGGCGCGGTAATGAGCAGTTCTTC
>TRBJ2-3|TRBD2|16|TRBV5-6|many
CASSLGAGEPAETQYF
TGTGCCAGCAGCTTGGGAGCGGGAGAACCCGCTGAAACGCAGTATTTT
>TRBJ2-1|TRBD2|17|TRBV10-2|many
CASKFSAGGFLGNEQFF
TGCGCCAGCAAGTTTTCGGCGGGAGGCTTCCTGGGGAATGAGCAGTTCTTC
>TRBJ2-2|.|18|TRBV12-3/TRBV12-4|few
CASSFKNPQGTNTGELFF
TGTGCCAGCTCATTTAAGAACCCCCAGGGGACAAACACCGGGGAGCTGTTTTTT
>TRBJ2-7|.|14|TRBV9|few
CASSRSRRPYEQYF
TGTGCCAGCAGCAGATCAAGACGTCCCTACGAGCAGTACTTC
>TRBJ1-6|.|13|TRBV19|.
CASSPVKHSPLHF
TGTGCCAGTAGCCCTGTCAAGCATTCACCCCTCCACTTT
>TRBJ1-2|.|13|TRBV13|few
CASSLDRSYGYTF
TGTGCCAGCAGCTTAGATCGGAGCTATGGCTACACCTTC
>TRBJ1-1|.|12|TRBV19|.
CASSMLNTEAFF
TGTGCCAGTAGTATGTTGAACACTGAAGCTTTCTTT
>TRBJ2-2|.|15|TRBV4-1|many
CASSQELRNTGELFF
TGCGCCAGCAGCCAAGAGTTACGGAACACCGGGGAGCTGTTTTTT
>TRBJ2-3|.|14|TRBV7-2|many
CASRERSYTDTQYF
TGTGCCAGCAGAGAGCGGAGTTACACAGATACGCAGTATTTT
>TRBJ2-7|.|12|TRBV7-9|many
CASSMGYGEQYF
TGTGCCAGCAGCATGGGGTATGGTGAGCAGTACTTC
>TRBJ1-2|TRBD1|14|TRBV12-3/TRBV12-4|many
CASSQGQGLYGYTF
TGTGCCAGCAGTCAAGGACAGGGGCTCTATGGCTACACCTTC
>TRBJ1-1|.|15|TRBV7-2|many
CASSLYRTATLGAFF
TGTGCCAGCAGCTTATATCGGACAGCGACCTTGGGAGCTTTCTTT